Sequencing of this T cell receptor (beta chain) was carried out in a study of regulatory T cells in long-lasting Graves disease. Time point meaning: newly diagnosed GD, antithyroid drugs for less than 3 months. PBMC-extracted RNA yielded the TCR library. This clonotype was observed many times. Its antigen is unknown. The study's findings and limits: Persistent cases favored TRBV28, TRBJ1-2 and TRBJ2-5.

Arm-PCR with iRepertoire HTBI primers amplified the CDR3 regions for these TCR beta libraries. TCRdb fed the multiplex PCR reads into MiXCR, producing one record per CDR3 protein. The data show 350,000 to 450,000 distinct CDR3 sequences, approximately 15% seen once. This CDR3 spans 15 amino acids. The germline V gene has CDR1 SGHVS and CDR2 FQNEAQ. V was trimmed by 5 bases and J by 3 bases, leaving 16 bases between them. This sample also belongs to another study, concerning T cells in Graves' hyperthyroidism and ophthalmopathy. As that study records: It was uncontrolled infection, other autoimmune disease, pregnancy or lactation that excluded patients. The model anticipated ophthalmopathy a median approximately 6.6 months pre-onset.

This rearrangement joins TRBV7-8 to TRBJ1-2, with D maybe TRBD1 (5 bases). The sequence came from a man in his forties with Graves disease. This material consisted of peripheral blood mononuclear cells (PBMCs), taken at new diagnosis, from a patient treated with antithyroid drugs. CDR3 region: CASSPTLRGYYGYTF. Here the CDR3 DNA reads TGTGCCAGCAGCCCGACGCTTCGGGGCTACTATGGCTACACCTTC.